The next 13 T cell receptor beta chains were all read from a single sample in a study of T cell changes during pregnancy in multiple sclerosis. The protocol was immunoSEQ multiplex PCR, while the TCRdb copy is restricted to in-frame clones and leaves out a portion. Among some 97,000 clones listed, over 85% were seen once. This material consisted of peripheral blood, taken in the second trimester of pregnancy. These receptors all stem from a female donor with multiple sclerosis, enrolled in a pregnancy study.

This clone has only one observation. V usage is TRBV5-8 and J usage is TRBJ2-5, with D possibly TRBD1 on 5 matching bases. Germline values: CDR1 SGHTS, CDR2 YDEGEE. V was shortened by 3 bases and J by 0 bases, with 12 bases between the two germline ends. The CDR3 sequence is 15 residues long. The CDR3 nucleotides read TGTGCCAGCAGCTGGATACAGGTGTACCAAGAGACCCAGTACTTC. Its translation: CASSWIQVYQETQYF.

The chain is built from TRBV27 and TRBJ2-3; D remains unclear. The CDR3 consists of 13 residues. Germline V gene lookup returns CDR1 MNHEY and CDR2 SMNVEV (reference sequence). V dropped 6 bases and J dropped 8 bases, with 15 bases sitting between them. DNA for the CDR3: TGTGCCAGCAGGCCCCGACCGGGTCTTACGCAGTATTTT. Its protein is CASRPRPGLTQYF.

The count of this clone is one. The chain links TRBV5-1 to TRBJ2-7, with D unresolved. The CDR3 length is 13 residues. Germline values: CDR1 SGHRS, CDR2 YFSETQ. The ends were cut back, 0 bases at V and 2 bases at J, with 6 bases in the middle. As DNA, the CDR3 is TGCGCCAGCAGCTTGGGACTTACCTACGAGCAGTACTTC. This translates into CASSLGLTYEQYF.

This clone was seen only a few times. The V and J genes are TRBV13 and TRBJ2-2; the D gene is possibly TRBD1 (6 bases). The germline CDR1 and CDR2 sequences are PRHDT and FYEKMQ (reference sequence). Trimming removed 1 base at V and 6 bases at J, with 12 bases between. The CDR3 is 15 amino acids. The CDR3 loop is CASSLETGFPGELFF. The CDR3 nucleotides read TGTGCCAGCAGCTTAGAAACAGGGTTTCCCGGGGAGCTGTTTTTT.

J is TRBJ1-5 and V is TRBV7-9; D is ambiguous. The V end lost 5 bases, the J end lost 5 bases, and 19 bases lay between the germline ends. CDR3 length: 16 residues. Germline V gene sequence: CDR1 SEHNR, CDR2 FQNEAQ (reference sequence). The CDR3: CASSQAGAVGDQPQHF. The CDR3 bases are TGTGCCAGCAGCCAAGCCGGCGCGGTCGGGGATCAGCCCCAGCATTTT.

The chain joins TRBV30 to TRBJ1-6, with 9 positions matching TRBD1. The CDR3 totals 15 residues. V was pared by 2 bases and J by 7 bases, with 6 bases of the junction left unmatched. Germline V gene lookup returns CDR1 GTSNPN and CDR2 SVGIG (reference sequence). CDR3 coding DNA: TGTGCCTGGAGTCCCCTCGACAGGGGGAATTCACCCCTCCACTTT. Protein sequence: CAWSPLDRGNSPLHF.

This clone was seen at least ten times. The chain employs TRBV10-1 and TRBJ2-7; 9 bases align to TRBD1. The CDR3 sequence is 15 residues long. Trimming took 5 bases from V and 2 from J; bases not matched to a gene: 7. The germline V gene has CDR1 WNHNN and CDR2 SYGVQD (reference sequence). The CDR3, as DNA: TGCGCCAGCAGTAAAGACAGGGGGGGGGCCTACGAGCAGTACTTC. Its translation: CASSKDRGGAYEQYF.

The rearrangement uses TRBV10-3 and TRBJ2-3; D perhaps matches TRBD1 (6 bases). Deletions cut 6 bases from V and 4 bases from J, with 11 bases between. Germline loops: CDR1 ENHRY, CDR2 SYGVKD. This CDR3 is built from 13 residues. DNA of the CDR3: TGTGCCATCAGGCAGGGGTCGGCAGATACGCAGTATTTT. Translated: CAIRQGSADTQYF.

The chain combines TRBV19 with TRBJ1-1; D call uncertain. V lost 4 bases to trimming and J lost 3 bases, with 9 bases between them. Germline loops: CDR1 LNHDA, CDR2 SQIVND (reference sequence). The CDR3 loop spans 13 amino acids. The CDR3 DNA is TGTGCCAGTAGTAGTAATCTCGACACTGAAGCTTTCTTT. Protein: CASSSNLDTEAFF. The full variable domain, completed using reference TRBV19 and TRBJ1-1, is DGGITQSPKYLFRKEGQNVTLSCEQNLNHDAMYWYRQDPGQGLRLIYYSQIVNDFQKGDIAEGYSVSREKKESFPLTVTSAQKNPTAFYLCASSSNLDTEAFFGQGTRLTVV.

The chain combines TRBV28 with TRBJ2-1; 7 bases align to TRBD2. This CDR3 has 15 amino acids. V lost 4 bases to trimming and J lost 8 bases; unmatched junction nucleotides: 11. The V gene's germline CDR1 is MDHEN and CDR2 SYDVKM. CDR3 coding DNA: TGTGCCAGCAGTTCCCCTCCAGCGGGGTCTGATGAGCAGTTCTTC. Its protein is CASSSPPAGSDEQFF.

V and J are TRBV27 and TRBJ2-6, with D possibly being TRBD1 (6 bases). V lost 6 bases and J lost 0, with 18 bases in between. CDR3 size: 18 residues. The germline gives CDR1 MNHEY, CDR2 SMNVEV (reference sequence). CDR3 in amino acids: CASRTDWGPHSGANVLTF. The CDR3 coding sequence is TGTGCCAGCAGAACGGATTGGGGGCCTCACTCTGGGGCCAACGTCCTGACTTTC.

The V and J genes are TRBV27 and TRBJ2-7; 7 positions match TRBD2. The V and J ends lost 7 bases and 3 bases, in that order; junction bases with no gene match: 0. CDR3 size: 11 residues. The germline CDR1 and CDR2 sequences are MNHEY and SMNVEV (reference sequence). The CDR3 sequence: CASKRDYEQYF. The CDR3, as DNA: TGTGCCAGCAAGCGGGACTACGAGCAGTACTTC.

The CDR3 bases are TGTGCCAGCAGACGGACAGGGCCGACAGATACGCAGTATTTT. This translates into CASRRTGPTDTQYF. The genes are TRBV6-1 and TRBJ2-3, with TRBD1 matching over 8 bases. From germline, CDR1 is MNHNS and CDR2 SASEGT. This CDR3 has 14 residues. The trim removed 6 bases at V and 3 bases at J, leaving 5 bases unmatched.